This TCR beta chain was identified during a study of blood T cell repertoires in COVID-19. This CDR3 is 14 amino acids long. Per the germline V gene, CDR1 is KGHDR and CDR2 is SFDVKD. The ends lost 5 bases at V and 7 bases at J; junction bases unmatched: 7. Using immunoSEQ multiplex PCR, the repertoire was profiled, and TCRdb retains in-frame clones only, with some absent. Altogether 50,000 to 70,000 clones are present, 65% to 85% being singletons, with the ten largest covering about 9.2%. This TCR derives from a man older than 75 with COVID-19, enrolled during active disease. The sequenced sample was peripheral blood. J is TRBJ2-1 and V is TRBV24-1; 7 bases map to TRBD1. In DNA form, the CDR3 reads TGTGCCACCAGTGCCCAACGACAGGGAAATGAGCAGTTCTTC. Its protein product is CATSAQRQGNEQFF.